This T cell receptor (beta chain) was sequenced during a study of blood T cell repertoires in COVID-19. Original handling: Reference gene primers were amplified, and this amplification served to estimate nucleated cell counts. Profiling relied on immunoSEQ multiplex PCR, and the TCRdb table lists in-frame clones only, not all of them. For V, J and clone size, that table is used; D and trimming come from the DNA. Among 360,000 or so clones listed, nearly 90% were seen once. Trimming removed 6 bases from V and 2 bases from J; junction bases left unmatched: 2. There are 13 residues in the CDR3. Germline CDR1 and CDR2: ENHRY and SYGVKD.

This receptor was obtained from a young man with active or convalescent COVID-19. Sequenced: peripheral blood. This rearrangement joins TRBV10-3 to TRBJ2-3; 7 nucleotides align to TRBD2. CDR3 coding DNA: TGTGCCATCAGGGGACTATTCACAGATACGCAGTATTTT. It encodes CAIRGLFTDTQYF.